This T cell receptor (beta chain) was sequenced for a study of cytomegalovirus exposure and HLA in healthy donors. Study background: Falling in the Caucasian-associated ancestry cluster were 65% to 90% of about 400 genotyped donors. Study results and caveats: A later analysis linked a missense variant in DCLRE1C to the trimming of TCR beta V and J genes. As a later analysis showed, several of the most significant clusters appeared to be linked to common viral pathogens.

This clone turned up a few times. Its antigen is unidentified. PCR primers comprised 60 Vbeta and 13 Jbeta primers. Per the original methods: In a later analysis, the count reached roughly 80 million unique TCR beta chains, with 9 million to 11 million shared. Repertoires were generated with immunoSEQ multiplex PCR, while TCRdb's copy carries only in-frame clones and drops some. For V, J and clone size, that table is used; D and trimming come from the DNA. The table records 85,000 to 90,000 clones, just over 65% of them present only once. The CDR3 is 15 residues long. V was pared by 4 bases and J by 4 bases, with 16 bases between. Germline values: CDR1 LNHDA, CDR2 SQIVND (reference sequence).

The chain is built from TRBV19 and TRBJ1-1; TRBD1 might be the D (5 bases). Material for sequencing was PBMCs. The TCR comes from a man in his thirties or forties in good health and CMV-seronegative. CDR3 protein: CASSTETVGSTEAFF. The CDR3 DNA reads TGTGCCAGTAGTACGGAGACAGTGGGTTCCACTGAAGCTTTCTTT.